The 18 T cell receptor beta chains below were found in one sample sequenced in a study of T cell responses to AZD1222 COVID-19 vaccine. The data were produced by immunoSEQ multiplex PCR, yet TCRdb's version contains in-frame clones alone and is incomplete. The sample carries about 120,000 clones, 87% recorded once. The material was peripheral blood, obtained on day 0 of AZD1222 vaccination. Source of these receptors: an adult in good health.

The chain uses TRBV19 and TRBJ1-5; D might be TRBD1 (5 bases). Trimming removed 5 bases at V and 5 bases at J, with 13 bases between. This CDR3 is 14 amino acids long. The germline V gene has CDR1 LNHDA and CDR2 SQIVND (reference sequence). The CDR3 DNA reads TGTGCCAGTAGTCCCCCGGGGCGACATCAGCCCCAGCATTTT. This gives the protein CASSPPGRHQPQHF.

The V and J genes are TRBV28 and TRBJ1-4, with D maybe TRBD1 (6 bases). V was trimmed by 3 bases and J by 6 bases, leaving 26 bases between them. This CDR3 has 19 amino acids. Germline loops: CDR1 MDHEN, CDR2 SYDVKM. The CDR3 DNA is TGTGCCAGCAGTTTTATTGGACACTCCGGAGGGGGGGGCGATGAAAAACTGTTTTTT. It encodes CASSFIGHSGGGGDEKLFF.

This chain connects TRBV28 to TRBJ2-7; D gene uncertain. CDR3 length: 11 amino acids. V was pared by 4 bases and J by 4 bases, with 5 bases between. Per germline, CDR1 MDHEN and CDR2 SYDVKM. The CDR3 protein is CASSSLYEQYF. Written as DNA, the CDR3 is TGTGCCAGCAGTTCCCTGTACGAGCAGTACTTC.

V and J are TRBV11-2 and TRBJ1-5, with TRBD1 as a possible D gene (5 bases). Germline V CDR1 and CDR2: SGHAT, FQNNGV. There are 16 residues in the CDR3. The V end was cut by 5 bases, the J end by 7 bases, with 21 bases between. CDR3 sequence: CASSPRAQEGGQPQHF. The DNA for the CDR3 is TGTGCCAGCAGCCCCAGGGCGCAGGAAGGTGGACAGCCCCAGCATTTT.

This rearrangement joins TRBV7-9 to TRBJ1-4; tentatively, D is TRBD1 (6 bases). Trimming removed 0 bases from V and 5 bases from J, with 16 bases in between. Germline CDR1 SEHNR, CDR2 FQNEAQ (reference sequence). This CDR3 has 17 residues. The CDR3 is CASSLASGYRVNEKLFF. The CDR3 nucleotides are TGTGCCAGCAGCTTAGCATCTGGGTACAGGGTGAATGAAAAACTGTTTTTT.

This chain connects TRBV7-9 to TRBJ1-6, with 11 bases aligning to TRBD1. Germline CDR1 reads SEHNR; CDR2 reads FQNEAQ (reference sequence). The CDR3 has 19 residues. V lost 5 bases to trimming and J lost 3 bases; unmatched junction nucleotides: 12. CDR3: CASSPTTGTGGSYNSPLHF. CDR3 nucleotide sequence: TGTGCCAGCAGCCCGACAACCGGGACAGGGGGTAGCTATAATTCACCCCTCCACTTT. Full variable domain (outside the CDR3, taken from reference TRBV7-9 and TRBJ1-6): DTGVSQNPRHKITKRGQNVTFRCDPISEHNRLYWYRQTLGQGPEFLTYFQNEAQLEKSRLLSDRFSAERPKGSFSTLEIQRTEQGDSAMYLCASSPTTGTGGSYNSPLHFGNGTRLTVT.

This clone was picked up one time. The genes are TRBV9 and TRBJ2-7, with D perhaps given as TRBD1 or TRBD2 (6 bases each). The CDR3 loop spans 15 amino acids. Germline V CDR1 and CDR2: SGDLS, YYNGEE. V gave up 2 bases and J gave up 3 bases, with 15 bases separating them. The CDR3 region is CASSVSPGASYEQYF. DNA of the CDR3: TGTGCCAGCAGCGTTTCTCCGGGGGCTAGCTACGAGCAGTACTTC.

The chain recombines TRBV13 with TRBJ1-4; 8 bases map to TRBD1. Germline loops: CDR1 PRHDT, CDR2 FYEKMQ (reference sequence). J was trimmed by 5 bases and V by 2 bases; bases with no gene match: 10. The CDR3 is made up of 17 amino acids. CDR3 amino acids: CASSLKTFRGRNEKLFF. CDR3 nucleotides: TGTGCCAGCAGCTTAAAAACTTTCAGGGGGCGGAATGAAAAACTGTTTTTT.

The DNA of the CDR3 is TGTGCCAGCAGCTTGGCCGGGCAGGGTGGCACAGATACGCAGTATTTT. This gives the protein CASSLAGQGGTDTQYF. The rearrangement uses TRBV5-5 and TRBJ2-3, with D tentatively TRBD1 (5 bases). V lost 0 bases to trimming and J lost 1 base, with 12 bases between them. The CDR3 is 16 amino acids. The germline V gene encodes CDR1 SGHKS and CDR2 YYEKEE (reference sequence).

The chain joins TRBV6-4 to TRBJ1-1, with D hard to call. CDR1 is MRHNA and CDR2 is SNTAGT in the germline V gene. The CDR3 runs 13 residues. The germline V and J ends were trimmed by 3 bases and 1 base, with 6 bases remaining between them. In nucleotides, the CDR3 is TGTGCCAGCAGTGAGATGGGGAACACTGAAGCTTTCTTT. Translated: CASSEMGNTEAFF.

CDR3 in DNA: TGTGCCAGCAGCTTAGGTGGGGGGACAGGGCGTCGTCGGACCTTC. Translating it yields CASSLGGGTGRRRTF. The V and J genes are TRBV7-9 and TRBJ1-2; TRBD1 aligns across 9 bases. This CDR3 spans 15 amino acids. The junction had 14 bases not matched to a gene; V was cut back by 1 base and J by 14 bases. Looked up from germline, CDR1 is SEHNR and CDR2 is FQNEAQ (reference sequence).

The rearrangement links TRBV5-1 to TRBJ2-1, with D perhaps given as TRBD1 or TRBD2 (5 bases each). The CDR3 loop spans 12 amino acids. V was pared by 8 bases and J by 3 bases, with 9 bases between. The germline gives CDR1 SGHRS, CDR2 YFSETQ. The CDR3 region is CASRDGYNEQFF. The CDR3, as DNA: TGCGCCAGTAGGGACGGCTACAATGAGCAGTTCTTC.

This clone was found once. The chain joins TRBV6-2 or TRBV6-3 to TRBJ1-5, with 7 bases fitting TRBD1. Germline CDR1 and CDR2: MNHEY and SVGEGT. The length of the CDR3 is 19 residues. With 0 bases clipped from V and 0 bases from J, the junction kept 11 bases outside the gene matches. The CDR3 DNA follows: TGTGCCAGCAGTTACTCCACGGACAGGACCCTTTATAGCAATCAGCCCCAGCATTTT. Translating gives CASSYSTDRTLYSNQPQHF.

The count of this clone is one. This chain uses TRBV5-4 with TRBJ2-1; 10 bases match TRBD2. CDR1 SGHNT and CDR2 YYREEE come from the germline V gene (reference sequence). V lost 2 bases, J lost 6 bases, and 2 bases stayed unmatched. The CDR3 is 14 residues long. DNA for the CDR3: TGTGCCAGCAGCTTAGCGGGGGGGCCCAATGAGCAGTTCTTC. It specifies CASSLAGGPNEQFF.

This chain connects TRBV19 to TRBJ2-1; D gene ambiguous. Trimming left V 10 bases short and J 6 bases short, with 19 bases between. The CDR3 extends over 14 amino acids. Germline CDR1 and CDR2: LNHDA and SQIVND (reference sequence). The CDR3 nucleotides are TGTGCCACCACAAAGCTGGGGTGGGGCAATGAGCAGTTCTTC. Its translation is CATTKLGWGNEQFF.

V and J are TRBV7-9 and TRBJ2-1, with TRBD2 matching over 12 bases. The V and J ends lost 4 bases and 11 bases, in that order; junction bases with no gene match: 3. The length of the CDR3 is 13 residues. The germline CDR1 and CDR2 sequences are SEHNR and FQNEAQ (reference sequence). The CDR3 here is CASSSGTSGQQFF. CDR3 nucleotide sequence: TGTGCCAGCAGCTCCGGGACTAGCGGGCAGCAGTTCTTC.

The gene calls are TRBV6-5 and TRBJ1-2; tentatively, D is TRBD1 (6 bases). The V end lost 5 bases, the J end lost 4 bases, and 14 bases lay between the germline ends. The CDR3 totals 14 residues. The V gene's germline CDR1 is MNHEY and CDR2 SVGAGI. For the CDR3, the DNA is TGTGCCAGCAGTCTGGTCCAGGGGATCTATGGCTACACCTTC. Its protein is CASSLVQGIYGYTF.

The V gene is TRBV19, the J gene TRBJ2-2; possibly TRBD2 for D (5 bases). There are 16 residues in the CDR3. The germline V gene encodes CDR1 LNHDA and CDR2 SQIVND (reference sequence). V was trimmed by 7 bases and J by 4 bases, leaving 19 bases between them. As DNA, the CDR3 is TGTGCCAGTACCCCACGGGGAAAAATTAGCACCGGGGAGCTGTTTTTT. It specifies CASTPRGKISTGELFF.